The rows below give T cell receptor beta chains drawn from one sample of a study of blood T cell repertoires in COVID-19. TCRdb keeps only in-frame clones here, not all; method: immunoSEQ multiplex PCR. The sample carries a few hundred thousand clones, around 83% recorded once. The specimen sequenced was peripheral blood. Source of these receptors: a man younger than 45 who had recovered from COVID-19. The CDR3 runs from the conserved cysteine through the conserved F or W. D genes are given only for firm matches. Size values are once, few and many counts, or a class for expanded clones, and some rows have none.

j_gene,d_gene,len,v_gene,abundance,CDR3aa,CDR3nt
TRBJ2-7,TRBD2,16,TRBV7-6,-,CASSLGGTSGAYEQYF,TGTGCCAGCAGCTTAGGCGGGACTAGCGGGGCCTACGAGCAGTACTTC
TRBJ2-6,-,19,TRBV4-1,-,CASSQDGPAYFSGANVLTF,TGCGCCAGCAGCCAAGATGGGCCAGCCTATTTCTCTGGGGCCAACGTCCTGACTTTC
TRBJ2-7,-,14,TRBV5-4,-,CASSFRGTSYEQYF,TGTGCCAGCAGCTTCCGTGGGACTTCCTACGAGCAGTACTTC
TRBJ1-1,-,16,TRBV27,-,CASSFSIGWRDTEAFF,TGTGCCAGCAGTTTCAGTATCGGATGGAGGGACACTGAAGCTTTCTTT
TRBJ1-6,TRBD1,17,TRBV27,-,CASSPWDRGIRGSPLHF,TGTGCCAGCAGTCCCTGGGACAGGGGAATAAGGGGTTCACCCCTCCACTTT
TRBJ2-5,-,14,TRBV5-1,-,CASSLAGERETQYF,TGCGCCAGCAGCTTGGCCGGGGAAAGGGAGACCCAGTACTTC
TRBJ2-1,-,13,TRBV7-9,-,CASSLAGDREQFF,TGTGCCAGCAGCTTAGCGGGTGACAGGGAGCAGTTCTTC
TRBJ1-1,-,12,TRBV13,-,CASSPFTGEAFF,TGTGCCAGCAGCCCCTTCACGGGTGAAGCTTTCTTT
TRBJ2-6,TRBD1,17,TRBV7-6,-,CASSPRGREVGANVLTF,TGTGCCAGCAGCCCCAGGGGGCGAGAAGTCGGGGCCAACGTCCTGACTTTC
TRBJ2-7,-,12,TRBV18,-,CASSPGGTEQYF,TGTGCCAGCTCACCAGGGGGGACCGAGCAGTACTTC
TRBJ1-2,-,14,TRBV24-1,-,CATSDPGQPYGYTF,TGTGCCACCAGTGACCCCGGACAGCCATATGGCTACACCTTC
TRBJ2-7,TRBD1,14,TRBV2,-,CASSGQGASYEQYF,TGTGCCAGCAGCGGACAGGGAGCTTCCTACGAGCAGTACTTC
TRBJ2-1,-,14,TRBV10-3,-,CAATRGSSYNEQFF,TGTGCCGCCACGAGGGGGAGCTCCTACAATGAGCAGTTCTTC
TRBJ2-2,TRBD2,16,TRBV4-1,-,CASSQELAGHTGELFF,TGCGCCAGCAGCCAAGAGCTAGCGGGCCACACCGGGGAGCTGTTTTTT
TRBJ2-5,TRBD1,15,TRBV5-1,-,CASSYGTGEQETQYF,TGCGCCAGCAGCTACGGGACAGGGGAGCAAGAGACCCAGTACTTC
TRBJ1-1,-,13,TRBV4-1,-,CASSQDLGQGAFF,TGCGCCAGCAGCCAAGATTTAGGGCAGGGCGCTTTCTTT
TRBJ2-2,-,13,TRBV12-5,-,CASGGRNTGELFF,TGTGCTAGTGGGGGGAGGAACACCGGGGAGCTGTTTTTT
TRBJ2-3,-,14,TRBV3-1/TRBV3-2,-,CASNHGGSTDTQYF,TGTGCCAGCAACCACGGGGGTAGCACAGATACGCAGTATTTT
TRBJ2-7,TRBD2,13,TRBV12-3/TRBV12-4,many,CASSLSGGAEQYF,TGTGCCAGCAGTTTGTCCGGGGGGGCTGAGCAGTACTTC
TRBJ1-5,-,14,TRBV6-1,-,CASSEEVQNQPQHF,TGTGCCAGCAGTGAAGAAGTGCAGAATCAGCCCCAGCATTTT
TRBJ2-1,-,17,TRBV9,-,CASSALTSVVSYNEQFF,TGTGCCAGCAGCGCCCTAACCAGCGTAGTCTCCTACAATGAGCAGTTCTTC
TRBJ2-2,-,17,TRBV19,-,CASSSSPSGPNTGELFF,TGTGCCAGTAGTTCTTCCCCGAGCGGACCCAACACCGGGGAGCTGTTTTTT
TRBJ1-2,-,12,TRBV28,-,CASSLNQYGYTF,TGTGCCAGCAGTTTAAACCAGTATGGCTACACCTTC
TRBJ2-5,TRBD2,17,TRBV2,-,CASSDPRLAGTQETQYF,TGTGCCAGCAGTGATCCGAGACTAGCGGGCACCCAAGAGACCCAGTACTTC
TRBJ1-4,-,15,TRBV4-2,-,CASSQVAETNEKLFF,TGTGCCAGCAGCCAAGTTGCGGAGACTAATGAAAAACTGTTTTTT
TRBJ2-2,-,19,TRBV28,-,CASSLLTSSNEGDTGELFF,TGTGCCAGCAGTCTCTTAACATCTTCTAATGAGGGGGACACCGGGGAGCTGTTTTTT
TRBJ1-1,-,13,TRBV11-2,once,CASLDKLYTEAFF,TGTGCCAGTTTGGACAAGTTGTACACTGAAGCTTTCTTT
TRBJ2-5,-,14,TRBV5-4,-,CASSLLGGLETQYF,TGTGCCAGCAGCCTTCTTGGAGGGCTCGAGACCCAGTACTTC
TRBJ1-2,-,14,TRBV28,-,CASSLSAEDYGYTF,TGTGCCAGCAGTTTGTCGGCAGAGGATTATGGCTACACCTTC
TRBJ2-7,TRBD1,14,TRBV5-4,-,CASSLAGGLDEQYF,TGTGCCAGCAGCTTGGCAGGGGGTTTAGACGAGCAGTACTTC
TRBJ2-1,-,13,TRBV25-1,-,CASNLPPGAEQFF,TGTGCCAGCAATCTACCCCCAGGGGCTGAGCAGTTCTTC
TRBJ2-2,-,16,TRBV5-1,-,CASSPGPGEYTGELFF,TGCGCCAGCAGCCCGGGGCCGGGAGAATACACCGGGGAGCTGTTTTTT
TRBJ1-4,-,13,TRBV2,-,CASSPREGEKLFF,TGTGCCAGCAGTCCCAGGGAGGGCGAAAAACTGTTTTTT
TRBJ1-1,-,13,TRBV6-5,-,CASSYGSGTEAFF,TGTGCCAGCAGCTACGGCTCGGGCACTGAAGCTTTCTTT
TRBJ1-1,-,14,TRBV7-9,-,CASSSPAGGTEAFF,TGTGCCAGCAGCTCCCCGGCGGGGGGCACTGAAGCTTTCTTT